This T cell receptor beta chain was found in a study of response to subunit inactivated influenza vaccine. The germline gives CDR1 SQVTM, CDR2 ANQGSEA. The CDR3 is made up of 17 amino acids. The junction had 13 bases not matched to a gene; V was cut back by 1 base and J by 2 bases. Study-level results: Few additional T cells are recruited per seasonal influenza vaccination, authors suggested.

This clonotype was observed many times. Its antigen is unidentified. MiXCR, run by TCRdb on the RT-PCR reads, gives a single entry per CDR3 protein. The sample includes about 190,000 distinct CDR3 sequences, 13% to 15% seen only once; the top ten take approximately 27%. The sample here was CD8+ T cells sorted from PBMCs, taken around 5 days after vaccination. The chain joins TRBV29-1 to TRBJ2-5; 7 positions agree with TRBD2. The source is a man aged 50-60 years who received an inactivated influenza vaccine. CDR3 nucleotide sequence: TGCAGCGTTGAAGGGACGGGGGGAGCGATCCTACAAGAGACCCAGTACTTC. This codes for CSVEGTGGAILQETQYF.